This TCR beta chain was sequenced for a study of blood T cell repertoires in COVID-19. The CDR3 is made up of 17 amino acids. CDR1 KGHSH and CDR2 LQKENI come from the germline V gene. J lost 0 bases, V lost 5 bases, and 10 bases had no gene match. This clone was picked up one time. Method: immunoSEQ multiplex PCR; TCRdb's copy keeps in-frame clones and lacks some. Of a few hundred thousand clones in the sample, approximately 86% were seen once. The receptor's source is a man between 60 and 75 years old with acute or convalescent COVID-19. Material for sequencing was peripheral blood. V is TRBV18 and J is TRBJ2-1, with 7 nucleotides matching TRBD1. CDR3 nucleotide sequence: TGTGCCAGCTCAGCTATTGGGGGACAGACCTCCTACAATGAGCAGTTCTTC. It codes for CASSAIGGQTSYNEQFF.